Listed below are T cell receptor beta chains from one sample, sequenced in a study of identical twins. TCRdb used MiXCR to reprocess the 5' RACE reads, holding one entry per CDR3 protein. This table has 400,000 to 650,000 distinct CDR3 sequences, approximately 22% appearing once. The data were also submitted as part of a second study, on T cells expressing NK-cell markers.

Sequenced sample: CD4+ T cells sorted from blood. The origin of the receptors is a woman aged 18-29 years in good health. CDR3s include the opening cysteine and the closing phenylalanine or tryptophan. The D gene is left open where the match is weak. Some rows have no size entry. The others give once, few or many, or a class for an expanded clone.

CASSYALGGSGTRVYEQYF	TGTGCCAGCAGTTACGCCCTAGGGGGGTCCGGGACTAGGGTCTACGAGCAGTACTTC	TRBJ2-7	.	TRBD2	TRBV6-5
CASSAAKGLAGYEQFF	TGTGCCAGCAGTGCGGCTAAAGGACTAGCCGGTTATGAGCAGTTCTTC	TRBJ2-1	many	TRBD2	TRBV12-3/TRBV12-4
CAMSPWGDEQFF	TGTGCCATGAGCCCCTGGGGGGATGAGCAGTTCTTC	TRBJ2-1	.	.	TRBV5-5
CSASLRGLAVGYEQFF	TGCAGTGCTAGCCTCCGGGGACTAGCGGTGGGTTATGAGCAGTTCTTC	TRBJ2-1	.	TRBD2	TRBV20-1
CASSRRTTSYEQYF	TGTGCCAGCAGCCGACGGACTACCTCCTACGAGCAGTACTTC	TRBJ2-7	.	.	TRBV27
CATSRDWGAGGELFF	TGTGCCACCAGCAGAGATTGGGGGGCCGGCGGGGAGCTGTTTTTT	TRBJ2-2	.	.	TRBV15
CSVRTRTGELFF	TGCAGTGTTCGGACTCGCACCGGGGAGCTGTTTTTT	TRBJ2-2	few	.	TRBV20-1
CASTPRAGGGDEQYF	TGTGCCAGCACCCCCCGGGCGGGAGGAGGCGACGAGCAGTACTTC	TRBJ2-7	.	TRBD2	TRBV7-2
CSALPWETQYF	TGCAGTGCCCTCCCGTGGGAGACCCAGTACTTC	TRBJ2-5	.	.	TRBV20-1
CASSATPAGGRSEQFF	TGTGCCAGCAGCGCCACCCCGGCGGGAGGGCGTAGCGAGCAGTTCTTC	TRBJ2-1	.	TRBD2	TRBV9
CASSYLGTNEQFF	TGTGCCAGCAGTTATCTGGGGACGAATGAGCAGTTCTTC	TRBJ2-1	.	.	TRBV6-6
CASSAQGTNTGELFF	TGCGCCAGCTCGGCACAGGGGACGAACACCGGGGAGCTGTTTTTT	TRBJ2-2	.	TRBD1	TRBV5-1
CSARGAGYNEQFF	TGCAGTGCTAGAGGTGCGGGTTACAATGAGCAGTTCTTC	TRBJ2-1	.	.	TRBV20-1
CASSSLASSYEQYF	TGCGCCAGCAGCTCCCTAGCGAGCTCCTACGAGCAGTACTTC	TRBJ2-7	.	.	TRBV5-1
CASSSPTPGQSDKGYTF	TGTGCCAGCAGCTCCCCCACGCCGGGACAAAGCGATAAGGGCTACACCTTC	TRBJ1-2	many	.	TRBV7-2
CASGKAGVETQYF	TGTGCCAGCGGGAAAGCGGGAGTGGAGACCCAGTACTTC	TRBJ2-5	few	TRBD2	TRBV5-6
CASRLQGLNGYTF	TGCGCCAGCAGATTACAGGGTTTGAATGGCTACACCTTC	TRBJ1-2	few	.	TRBV5-1
CASSRTENSGNTIYF	TGTGCCAGCAGCCGTACTGAGAACTCTGGAAACACCATATATTTT	TRBJ1-3	few	.	TRBV7-8
CASSPQGEAFF	TGTGCCAGCAGTCCACAGGGAGAAGCTTTCTTT	TRBJ1-1	.	.	TRBV7-6
CASNSRAGQTGELFF	TGTGCCAGCAACTCACGGGCAGGGCAGACCGGGGAGCTGTTTTTT	TRBJ2-2	.	.	TRBV27
CSALTGVLMEQYF	TGCAGTGCTCTAACAGGGGTCCTGATGGAGCAGTACTTC	TRBJ2-7	few	TRBD1	TRBV20-1
CASSSEGPWSSYEQYF	TGTGCCAGCAGTTCCGAGGGGCCCTGGAGCTCCTACGAGCAGTACTTC	TRBJ2-7	.	.	TRBV6-5
CASSVAVGASYEQYF	TGTGCCAGCAGCGTAGCAGTGGGGGCCTCCTACGAGCAGTACTTC	TRBJ2-7	.	.	TRBV9
CAISERVKNTEAFF	TGTGCCATCAGTGAGAGGGTTAAGAACACTGAAGCTTTCTTT	TRBJ1-1	.	.	TRBV10-3